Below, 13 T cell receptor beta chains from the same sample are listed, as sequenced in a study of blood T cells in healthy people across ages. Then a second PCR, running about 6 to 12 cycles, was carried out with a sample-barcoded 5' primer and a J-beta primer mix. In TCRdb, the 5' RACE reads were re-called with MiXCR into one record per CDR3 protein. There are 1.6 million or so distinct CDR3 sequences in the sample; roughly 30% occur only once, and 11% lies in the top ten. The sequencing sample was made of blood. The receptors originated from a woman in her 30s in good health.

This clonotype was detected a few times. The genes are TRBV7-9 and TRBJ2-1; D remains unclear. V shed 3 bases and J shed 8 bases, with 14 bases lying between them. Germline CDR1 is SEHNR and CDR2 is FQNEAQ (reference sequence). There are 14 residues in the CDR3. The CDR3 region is CASSFPTPTHEQFF. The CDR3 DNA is TGTGCCAGCAGCTTTCCGACACCCACCCATGAGCAGTTCTTC.

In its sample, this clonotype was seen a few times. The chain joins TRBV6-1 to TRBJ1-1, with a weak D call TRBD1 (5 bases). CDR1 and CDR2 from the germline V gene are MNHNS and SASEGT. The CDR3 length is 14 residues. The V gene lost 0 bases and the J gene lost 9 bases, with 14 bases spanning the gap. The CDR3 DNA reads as TGTGCCAGCAGTGAAGCGGGGGGATCGTCTAAAGCTTTCTTT. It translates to CASSEAGGSSKAFF.

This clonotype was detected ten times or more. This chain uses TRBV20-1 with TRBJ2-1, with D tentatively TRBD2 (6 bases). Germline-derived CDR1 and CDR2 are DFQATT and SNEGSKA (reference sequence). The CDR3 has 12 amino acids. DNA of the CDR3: TGCAGGGGGCTGGGGGGTGACAATGAGCAGTTCTTC. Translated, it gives CRGLGGDNEQFF.

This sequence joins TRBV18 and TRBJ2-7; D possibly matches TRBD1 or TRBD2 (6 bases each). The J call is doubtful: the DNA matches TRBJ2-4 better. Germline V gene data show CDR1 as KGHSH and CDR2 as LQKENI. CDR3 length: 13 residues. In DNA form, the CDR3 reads TGTGCCAGCTCACCTTACAGGGAGGACATTCAGTACTTC. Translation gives CASSPYREDIQYF.

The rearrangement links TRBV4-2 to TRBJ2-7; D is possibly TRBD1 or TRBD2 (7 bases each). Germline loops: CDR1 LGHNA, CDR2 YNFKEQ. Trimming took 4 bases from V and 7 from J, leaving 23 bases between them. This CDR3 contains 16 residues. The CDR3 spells CASSLNRGGPDNEQYF. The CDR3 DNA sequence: TGTGCCAGCAGCCTGAACAGGGGAGGGCCGGACAATGAGCAGTACTTC.

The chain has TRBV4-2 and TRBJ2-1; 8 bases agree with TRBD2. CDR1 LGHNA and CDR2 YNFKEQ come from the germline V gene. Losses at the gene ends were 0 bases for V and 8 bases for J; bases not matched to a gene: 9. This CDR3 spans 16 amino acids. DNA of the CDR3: TGTGCCAGCAGCCAAGAGCCGGGGGGGCCGGGCTATGAGCAGTTCTTC. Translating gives CASSQEPGGPGYEQFF.

CDR3 sequence reads: CSASPGPSGDTEAFF. CDR3 in DNA: TGCAGTGCTAGCCCCGGGCCTTCGGGGGACACTGAAGCTTTCTTT. The chain recombines TRBV20-1 with TRBJ1-1, with D possibly being TRBD1 (5 bases). The CDR3 extends over 15 amino acids. Germline CDR1 and CDR2: DFQATT and SNEGSKA (reference sequence). The V and J ends lost 3 bases and 3 bases respectively, with 17 bases between them.

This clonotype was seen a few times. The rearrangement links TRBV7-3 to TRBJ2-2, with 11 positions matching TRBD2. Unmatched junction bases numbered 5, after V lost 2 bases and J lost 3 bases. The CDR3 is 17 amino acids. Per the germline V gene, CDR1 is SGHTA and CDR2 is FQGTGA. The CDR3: CASSLSLAGGYTGELFF. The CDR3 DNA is TGTGCCAGCAGCTTATCGTTAGCGGGGGGGTACACCGGGGAGCTGTTTTTT.

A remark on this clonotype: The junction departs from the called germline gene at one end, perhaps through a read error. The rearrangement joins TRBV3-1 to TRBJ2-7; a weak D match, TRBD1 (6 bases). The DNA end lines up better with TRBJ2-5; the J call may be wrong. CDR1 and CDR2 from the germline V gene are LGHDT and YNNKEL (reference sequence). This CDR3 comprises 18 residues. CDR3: CASGQGNRAIGQGETQYF. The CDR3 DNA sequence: TGTGCCAGCGGCCAAGGAAACAGAGCAATTGGCCAGGGGGAGACCCAGTACTTC.

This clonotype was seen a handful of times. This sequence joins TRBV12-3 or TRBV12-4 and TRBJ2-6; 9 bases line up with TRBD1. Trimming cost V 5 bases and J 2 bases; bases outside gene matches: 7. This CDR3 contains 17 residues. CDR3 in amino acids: CASSLGTGYPGANVLTF. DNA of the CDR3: TGTGCCAGCAGTCTCGGGACAGGGTATCCTGGGGCCAACGTCCTGACTTTC.

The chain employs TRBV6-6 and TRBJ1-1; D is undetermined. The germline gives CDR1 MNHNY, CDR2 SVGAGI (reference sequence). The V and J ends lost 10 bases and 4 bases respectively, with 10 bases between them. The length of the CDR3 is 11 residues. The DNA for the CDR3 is TGTGCCACAAAACTCTCCACTGAAGCTTTCTTT. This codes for CATKLSTEAFF.

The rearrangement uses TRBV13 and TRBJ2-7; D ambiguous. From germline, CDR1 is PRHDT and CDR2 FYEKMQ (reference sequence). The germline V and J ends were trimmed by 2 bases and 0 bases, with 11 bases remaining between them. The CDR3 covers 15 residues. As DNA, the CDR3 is TGTGCCAGCAGCTTATCTAGTTGGAGCTCCTACGAGCAGTACTTC. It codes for CASSLSSWSSYEQYF.

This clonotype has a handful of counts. CDR3: CASSQVLSTGHSNQPQHF. In nucleotides, the CDR3 is TGCGCCAGCAGCCAAGTCCTCTCAACAGGGCATAGCAATCAGCCCCAGCATTTT. The chain couples TRBV4-1 to TRBJ1-5, with D possibly TRBD1 on 6 matching bases. The CDR3 has 18 amino acids. Germline CDR1 and CDR2: MGHRA and YSYEKL. V gave up 1 base and J gave up 0 bases, with 16 bases separating them.